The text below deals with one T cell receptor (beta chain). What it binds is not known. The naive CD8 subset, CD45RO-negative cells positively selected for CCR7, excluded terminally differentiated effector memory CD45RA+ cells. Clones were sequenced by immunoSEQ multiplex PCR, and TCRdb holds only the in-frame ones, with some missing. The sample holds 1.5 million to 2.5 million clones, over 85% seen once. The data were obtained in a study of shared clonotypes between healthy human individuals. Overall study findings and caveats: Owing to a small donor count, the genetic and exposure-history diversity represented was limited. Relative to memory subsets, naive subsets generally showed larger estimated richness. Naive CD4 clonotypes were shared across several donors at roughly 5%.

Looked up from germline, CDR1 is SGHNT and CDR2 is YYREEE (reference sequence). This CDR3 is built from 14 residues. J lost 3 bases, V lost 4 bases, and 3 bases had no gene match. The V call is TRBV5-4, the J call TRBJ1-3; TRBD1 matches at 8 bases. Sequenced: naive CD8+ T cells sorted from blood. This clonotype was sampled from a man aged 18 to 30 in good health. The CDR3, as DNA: TGTGCCAGCAGCCCCGACAGGGGTGGAAACACCATATATTTT. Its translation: CASSPDRGGNTIYF.